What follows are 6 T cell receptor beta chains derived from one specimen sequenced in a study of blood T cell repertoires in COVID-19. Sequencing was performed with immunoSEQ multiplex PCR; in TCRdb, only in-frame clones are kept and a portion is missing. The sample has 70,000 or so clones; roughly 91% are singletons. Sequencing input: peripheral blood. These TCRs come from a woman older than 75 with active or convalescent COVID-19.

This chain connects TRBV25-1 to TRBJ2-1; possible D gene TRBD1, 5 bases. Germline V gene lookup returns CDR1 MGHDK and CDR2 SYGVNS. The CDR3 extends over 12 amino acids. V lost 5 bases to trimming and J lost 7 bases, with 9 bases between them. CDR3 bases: TGTGCCAGCAGTAGATCAGGGAATGAGCAGTTCTTC. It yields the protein CASSRSGNEQFF.

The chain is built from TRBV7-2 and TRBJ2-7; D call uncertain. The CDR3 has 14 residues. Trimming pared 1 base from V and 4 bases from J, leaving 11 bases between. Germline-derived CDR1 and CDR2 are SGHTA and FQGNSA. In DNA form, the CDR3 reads TGTGCCAGCAGCTTAGATCACAGAAATTACGAGCAGTACTTC. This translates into CASSLDHRNYEQYF.

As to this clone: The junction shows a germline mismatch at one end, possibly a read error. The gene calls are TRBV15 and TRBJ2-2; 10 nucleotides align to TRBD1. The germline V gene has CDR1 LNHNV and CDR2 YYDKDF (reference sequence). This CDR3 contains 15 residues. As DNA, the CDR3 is TGTGCCACCAGCGGAGACAGGGGGCGGAGCGGGGAGCTGTTTTTT. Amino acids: CATSGDRGRSGELFF.

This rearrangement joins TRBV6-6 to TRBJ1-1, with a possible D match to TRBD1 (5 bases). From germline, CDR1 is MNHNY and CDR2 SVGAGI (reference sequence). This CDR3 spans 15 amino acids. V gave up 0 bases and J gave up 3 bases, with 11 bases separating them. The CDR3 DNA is TGTGCCAGCAGTTACTCGGCTACAGGTGACACTGAAGCTTTCTTT. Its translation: CASSYSATGDTEAFF.

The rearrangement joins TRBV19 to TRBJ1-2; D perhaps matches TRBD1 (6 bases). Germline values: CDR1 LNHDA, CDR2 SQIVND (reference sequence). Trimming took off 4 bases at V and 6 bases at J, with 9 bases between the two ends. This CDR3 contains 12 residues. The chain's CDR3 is CASSKRQDGYTF. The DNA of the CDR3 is TGTGCCAGTAGTAAAAGACAGGATGGCTACACCTTC.

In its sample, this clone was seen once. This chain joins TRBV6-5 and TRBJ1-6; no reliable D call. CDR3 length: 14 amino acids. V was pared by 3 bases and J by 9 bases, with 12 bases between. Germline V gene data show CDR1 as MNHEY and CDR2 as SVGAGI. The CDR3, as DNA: TGTGCCAGCAGTTATGCGGAGGGTATTTCACCCCTCCACTTT. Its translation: CASSYAEGISPLHF.